This TCR beta chain was retrieved from a study of blood T cell repertoires in COVID-19. The germline V and J ends were trimmed by 3 bases and 4 bases, with 5 bases remaining between them. The CDR3 is 12 amino acids. Germline CDR1 is KGHDR and CDR2 is SFDVKD. The assay was immunoSEQ multiplex PCR, and TCRdb's table has in-frame clones only and misses some. The data hold nearly 350,000 clones, with roughly 90% observed a single time. The material sequenced was peripheral blood. The clonotype comes from a woman aged 70-85 years with COVID-19, enrolled during active disease. This sequence joins TRBV24-1 and TRBJ1-1, with D uncertain. The CDR3 protein is CATSDHSTEAFF. CDR3 in DNA: TGTGCCACCAGTGATCACAGCACTGAAGCTTTCTTT.